Following are 23 T cell receptor beta chains from one sample sequenced in a study of blood T cell repertoires in COVID-19. Measured with immunoSEQ multiplex PCR; TCRdb has only the in-frame clones, and not every one. The sample includes hundreds of thousands of clones, 88% of them seen just once. Source material: PBMCs or T cells enriched from blood (not recorded which). The source is a woman aged 25 to 45 who had recovered from COVID-19.

This sequence joins TRBV28 and TRBJ2-1, with 12 bases fitting TRBD2. The junction had 6 bases not matched to a gene; V was cut back by 3 bases and J by 9 bases. The germline V gene encodes CDR1 MDHEN and CDR2 SYDVKM. CDR3 length: 15 amino acids. The CDR3 nucleotides are TGTGCCAGCAGTTTGGTTCTAGCGGGAGGGAGTGAGCAGTTCTTC. This gives the protein CASSLVLAGGSEQFF.

This chain connects TRBV5-1 to TRBJ2-7, with 12 bases fitting TRBD1. The CDR3 totals 14 residues. Germline CDR1 is SGHRS and CDR2 is YFSETQ. The V gene end was trimmed by 4 bases and the J gene end by 6 bases; junction bases not matched to a gene: 5. CDR3 bases: TGCGCCAGCAGCGCGGGACAGGGGGCGTTCGAGCAGTACTTC. Translating it yields CASSAGQGAFEQYF.

This clone has only a few counts. V and J are TRBV27 and TRBJ2-1; TRBD1 matches at 7 bases. CDR1 is MNHEY, CDR2 SMNVEV, per germline (reference sequence). The CDR3 contains 18 residues. The V gene end was trimmed by 5 bases and the J gene end by 4 bases; junction bases not matched to a gene: 17. As DNA, the CDR3 is TGTGCCAGCAGTACAGGGGCGTGGGCCCGCGATCAATACAATGAGCAGTTCTTC. Its protein is CASSTGAWARDQYNEQFF.

The V call is TRBV6-5, the J call TRBJ1-2; no reliable D call. Trimming removed 3 bases at V and 6 bases at J, with 11 bases between. The CDR3 is 13 residues long. The V gene's germline CDR1 is MNHEY and CDR2 SVGAGI. The CDR3 loop is CASSYARGDGYTF. The DNA for the CDR3 is TGTGCCAGCAGTTATGCCCGCGGGGATGGCTACACCTTC.

V and J are TRBV4-3 and TRBJ1-2, with no clear D. Deletions cut 5 bases from V and 6 bases from J, with 7 bases between. Germline CDR1 and CDR2: LGHNA and YSLEER. The CDR3 has 11 residues. The CDR3 region is CASSSYNGYTF. The CDR3 DNA sequence: TGCGCCAGCAGCTCCTATAATGGCTACACCTTC.

The J gene is TRBJ2-3, the V gene TRBV27; D perhaps matches TRBD2 (6 bases). V lost 0 bases and J lost 3, with 10 bases in between. This CDR3 spans 15 amino acids. The germline CDR1 and CDR2 sequences are MNHEY and SMNVEV (reference sequence). The CDR3 region is CASSLSVGGTDTQYF. DNA of the CDR3: TGTGCCAGCAGTTTATCGGTCGGGGGTACAGATACGCAGTATTTT.

This CDR3 is CASSSTGGNYGYTF. CDR3 DNA: TGTGCCAGCAGTTCGACAGGGGGAAACTATGGCTACACCTTC. The rearrangement links TRBV6-5 to TRBJ1-2, with 9 bases that match TRBD1. From germline, CDR1 is MNHEY and CDR2 SVGAGI. This CDR3 has 14 amino acids. The V gene end was trimmed by 4 bases and the J gene end by 2 bases; junction bases not matched to a gene: 2.

This clone was counted a single time. The chain has TRBV5-1 and TRBJ1-2, with 7 bases fitting TRBD1. The CDR3 covers 15 residues. CDR1 is SGHRS and CDR2 is YFSETQ in the germline V gene. J was trimmed by 8 bases and V by 3 bases; bases with no gene match: 13. For the CDR3, the DNA is TGCGCCAGCAGCTCAAGGGGACAGACGCCCCAAGGCTACACCTTC. Encoded protein: CASSSRGQTPQGYTF.

The chain is built from TRBV5-5 and TRBJ2-3; 7 bases map to TRBD2. J was trimmed by 5 bases and V by 4 bases; bases with no gene match: 7. CDR1 SGHKS and CDR2 YYEKEE come from the germline V gene (reference sequence). This CDR3 contains 14 residues. CDR3 amino acids: CASSPSGLGDTQYF. CDR3 nucleotide sequence: TGTGCCAGCAGCCCTAGCGGTCTCGGAGATACGCAGTATTTT.

The chain links TRBV28 to TRBJ2-4, with D perhaps matching TRBD2 (5 bases). The germline V and J ends were trimmed by 2 bases and 0 bases, with 23 bases remaining between them. CDR1 MDHEN and CDR2 SYDVKM come from the germline V gene. CDR3 length: 20 residues. The CDR3 is CASSLKIGRGSALAKNIQYF. CDR3 in DNA: TGTGCCAGCAGTTTAAAAATCGGGCGCGGGTCGGCACTAGCCAAAAACATTCAGTACTTC.

The genes are TRBV28 and TRBJ1-1; D is ambiguous. The CDR3 length is 13 residues. CDR1 is MDHEN and CDR2 is SYDVKM in the germline V gene. The V end was cut by 5 bases, the J end by 4 bases, with 11 bases between. The CDR3 sequence: CASSPAPGTEAFF. The CDR3 coding sequence is TGTGCCAGCAGTCCCGCTCCCGGCACTGAAGCTTTCTTT.

Concerning this clone itself: No DNA is shown, since the ends of the CDR3 on it are uncertain; the CDR3 is the one TCRdb lists. The genes are TRBV9 and TRBJ1-4; no DNA check was done on the table's D call, TRBD1. Germline V gene sequence: CDR1 SGDLS, CDR2 YYNGEE. The CDR3 length is 17 residues, termini included. The CDR3 region is CASSVTPFGQGNGRMFF.

This chain links TRBV28 with TRBJ1-3; the D gene is possibly TRBD1 (5 bases). CDR3 length: 18 residues. The V end lost 2 bases, the J end lost 0 bases, and 17 bases lay between the germline ends. From germline, CDR1 is MDHEN and CDR2 SYDVKM. This CDR3 reads CASSLRVVAGRSGNTIYF. CDR3 coding DNA: TGTGCCAGCAGTTTAAGGGTGGTAGCGGGACGCTCTGGAAACACCATATATTTT. The full variable domain, with the rest looked up from reference TRBV28 and TRBJ1-3, is DVKVTQSSRYLVKRTGEKVFLECVQDMDHENMFWYRQDPGLGLRLIYFSYDVKMKEKGDIPEGYSVSREKKERFSLILESASTNQTSMYLCASSLRVVAGRSGNTIYFGEGSWLTVV.

The genes are TRBV30 and TRBJ1-1; D remains ambiguous. The CDR3 is 12 residues long. CDR1 and CDR2 from the germline V gene are GTSNPN and SVGIG (reference sequence). Trimming took off 0 bases at V and 13 bases at J, with 15 bases between the two ends. The CDR3 loop is CAWSVVGIGGFF. CDR3 in DNA: TGTGCCTGGAGTGTGGTAGGGATTGGAGGTTTCTTT.

The chain joins TRBV5-1 to TRBJ1-3; unclear D gene. This CDR3 region has 14 residues. Trimming stripped 3 bases from V and 1 base from J, with 8 bases between. Germline lookup yields CDR1 SGHRS and CDR2 YFSETQ. Here the CDR3 DNA reads TGCGCCAGCAGCTCCGGCGGATCTGGAAACACCATATATTTT. The encoded protein is CASSSGGSGNTIYF.

J is TRBJ1-1 and V is TRBV4-3; the D is unclear. The V gene lost 0 bases and the J gene lost 1 base, with 3 bases spanning the gap. CDR1 is LGHNA, CDR2 YSLEER, per germline. This CDR3 comprises 13 residues. This CDR3 reads CASSQDSNTEAFF. CDR3 coding DNA: TGCGCCAGCAGCCAAGACTCGAACACTGAAGCTTTCTTT.

The V call is TRBV7-8, the J call TRBJ2-1, with 7 bases aligning to TRBD2. V lost 4 bases, J lost 7 bases, and 7 bases stayed unmatched. Germline assignment: CDR1 SGHVS and CDR2 FQNEAQ. The CDR3 consists of 14 residues. The DNA for the CDR3 is TGTGCCAGCAGCTCAATGTCGGGGGGAAATGAGCAGTTCTTC. Translating gives CASSSMSGGNEQFF.

The CDR3 nucleotides read TGTGCCAGTAGTACCCGGGACAGGGGGCGAGATGAGCAGTTCTTC. Its protein product is CASSTRDRGRDEQFF. The chain links TRBV19 to TRBJ2-1; 12 nucleotides line up with TRBD1. The V segment lost 4 bases and the J segment 8 bases; nucleotides outside the gene matches: 6. The length of the CDR3 is 15 residues. The V gene's germline CDR1 is LNHDA and CDR2 SQIVND (reference sequence).

The V gene is TRBV3-1 (or the pseudogene TRBV3-2), the J gene TRBJ1-2; no reliable D call. Trimming stripped 1 base from V and 3 bases from J, with 9 bases between. This CDR3 comprises 14 residues. Germline loops: CDR1 LGHDT, CDR2 YNNKEL (reference sequence). Here the CDR3 reads CASSQGRAYYGYTF. CDR3 bases: TGTGCCAGCAGCCAAGGGCGGGCGTACTATGGCTACACCTTC.

The gene calls are TRBV10-2 and TRBJ1-1; weak D call: TRBD1 (6 bases). Trimming cost V 4 bases and J 0 bases, with 9 bases left between them. This CDR3 region has 14 residues. The V gene's germline CDR1 is WSHSY and CDR2 SAAADI. The CDR3 here is CASSAGQLNTEAFF. The CDR3 coding sequence is TGCGCCAGCAGTGCAGGACAGTTGAACACTGAAGCTTTCTTT.

The V gene is TRBV2, the J gene TRBJ2-5, with TRBD1 matching over 10 bases. CDR3 length: 15 residues. Germline CDR1 reads SNHLY; CDR2 reads FYNNEI. V gave up 6 bases and J gave up 5 bases; unmatched junction bases: 9. The CDR3 DNA reads as TGTGCCAGCAGCCCACTGACAGGGGGCGGGGAGACCCAGTACTTC. It translates to CASSPLTGGGETQYF.

This chain links TRBV7-9 with TRBJ2-7, with a weak D call TRBD2 (7 bases). The CDR3 has 13 residues. V lost 3 bases, J lost 3 bases, and 9 bases lay in between. Germline V lookup: CDR1 SEHNR, CDR2 FQNEAQ (reference sequence). The CDR3: CASSFRGGYEQYF. CDR3 coding DNA: TGTGCCAGCAGCTTTAGGGGGGGCTACGAGCAGTACTTC.

The V and J genes are TRBV12-3 or TRBV12-4 and TRBJ1-1; no definite D call. The CDR3 totals 13 residues. V dropped 7 bases and J dropped 1 base, with 10 bases sitting between them. In DNA form, the CDR3 reads TGTGCCAGCACGTTACGGGGGAACACTGAAGCTTTCTTT. Its protein is CASTLRGNTEAFF.